This TCR beta chain was identified during a study of blood T cell repertoires in COVID-19. Study overall: COVID-19 samples from acute and convalescent phases originated in the United States, Italy and Spain. PBMCs, B-cell-depleted T cells, or T cells provided the cDNA or gDNA that made up the material.

The protocol was immunoSEQ multiplex PCR, while the TCRdb copy is restricted to in-frame clones and leaves out a portion. This table holds 200,000 to 300,000 clones, about 87% found once. The CDR3 contains 15 residues. J gave up 8 bases and V 6 bases, and 14 bases lay outside the gene matches. Germline CDR1 reads MNHEY; CDR2 reads SVGAGI. V and J are TRBV6-5 and TRBJ1-1; 8 positions agree with TRBD1. The sample comprised peripheral blood. The TCR comes from a woman aged 40 to 50 with acute or convalescent COVID-19. The CDR3 spells CASRGRTGPAGEAFF. The CDR3 DNA follows: TGTGCCAGCAGGGGTAGGACAGGGCCCGCGGGGGAAGCTTTCTTT.